These T cell receptor beta chains were read from a single sample in a study of T cells in Graves' hyperthyroidism and ophthalmopathy. TCRdb reanalysed the multiplex PCR reads using MiXCR and keeps one entry per CDR3 protein. The sample shows hundreds of thousands of distinct CDR3 sequences, about a sixth of them seen only once. The sample comprised blood. The source of these receptors is a man in his forties or fifties with Graves' hyperthyroidism. Both conserved end residues are part of each CDR3. The D gene is left open where the match is weak. Where a row states a size, it is once, few, many or the class of an expanded clone; other rows omit it.

v_gene	j_gene	abundance	d_gene	CDR3aa	CDR3nt
TRBV3-1	TRBJ2-1	many	TRBD1	CASSQWTGSSYNEQFF	TGTGCCAGCAGCCAGTGGACAGGGAGCTCCTACAATGAGCAGTTCTTC
TRBV5-1	TRBJ2-3	many	.	CASSGLATQYF	TGCGCCAGCAGTGGACTTGCGACGCAGTATTTT
TRBV14	TRBJ1-1	few	.	CASSQESGSNTEAFF	TGTGCCAGCAGCCAAGAATCAGGAAGTAACACTGAAGCTTTCTTT
TRBV24-1	TRBJ1-5	few	.	CATSDPSRGGNQPQHF	TGTGCCACCAGTGACCCCAGCAGGGGCGGCAATCAGCCCCAGCATTTT
TRBV7-2	TRBJ2-7	.	TRBD2	CASSTTRTSSYEQYF	TGTGCCAGCAGCACCACACGGACTAGCTCCTACGAGCAGTACTTC
TRBV27	TRBJ2-7	many	.	CASSLTGKAYEQYF	TGTGCCAGCAGTTTGACAGGAAAGGCCTACGAGCAGTACTTC
TRBV3-2	TRBJ2-3	many	.	CASSQDRDPSLATQYF	TGTGCCAGCAGCCAAGATCGGGACCCCAGTTTGGCGACGCAGTATTTT
TRBV7-9	TRBJ2-2	few	.	CASAQGFGELFF	TGTGCCAGCGCCCAGGGGTTCGGGGAGCTGTTTTTT
TRBV28	TRBJ2-7	.	TRBD1	CASSTPGQGPYEQYF	TGTGCCAGCAGCACACCGGGACAGGGTCCCTACGAGCAGTACTTC
TRBV24-1	TRBJ2-1	.	.	CATSDSGGGNRNEQFF	TGTGCCACCAGTGATTCAGGTGGTGGGAATCGGAATGAGCAGTTCTTC
TRBV20-1	TRBJ2-7	many	TRBD1	CSARPGTGKGEQYF	TGCAGTGCGAGACCCGGGACAGGGAAGGGCGAGCAGTACTTC
TRBV10-3	TRBJ2-7	.	.	CAINGDSPLREQYF	TGTGCCATCAATGGGGACTCACCCCTACGAGAGCAGTACTTC
TRBV7-8	TRBJ2-2	.	.	CASSLGQDYAPNTGELFF	TGTGCCAGCAGCTTAGGTCAGGACTATGCCCCGAACACCGGGGAGCTGTTTTTT
TRBV4-3	TRBJ2-1	few	.	CASSQAESSYNEQFF	TGCGCCAGCAGCCAAGCTGAGAGCTCCTACAATGAGCAGTTCTTC
TRBV20-1	TRBJ1-3	many	.	CSGTQGPGNTIYF	TGCAGTGGCACGCAGGGTCCTGGAAACACCATATATTTT
TRBV28	TRBJ2-7	many	.	CASSSLGQSSYEQYF	TGTGCCAGCAGCTCCCTCGGACAGAGCTCCTACGAGCAGTACTTC
TRBV19	TRBJ2-1	many	TRBD1	CASSSGGDRDNEQFF	TGTGCCAGTAGTTCGGGCGGGGACAGGGACAATGAGCAGTTCTTC
TRBV20-1	TRBJ1-5	many	TRBD1	CSAIAGGGLQPQHF	TGCAGTGCTATAGCGGGAGGGGGCCTACAGCCCCAGCATTTT
TRBV2	TRBJ1-2	.	.	CASSEPGPSVYTF	TGTGCCAGCAGTGAGCCCGGGCCCAGCGTCTACACCTTC
TRBV6-1	TRBJ2-2	few	TRBD1	CASSLARTGATGELFF	TGTGCCAGCAGTCTCGCCCGGACAGGGGCGACCGGGGAGCTGTTTTTT
TRBV7-2	TRBJ2-7	many	TRBD1	CASSSPRDRGRTYEQYF	TGTGCCAGCAGCTCGCCCCGGGACAGGGGTAGAACCTACGAGCAGTACTTC
TRBV4-1	TRBJ1-4	many	.	CASSQTRFEKLFF	TGCGCCAGCAGCCAAACTAGATTTGAAAAACTGTTTTTT
TRBV7-9	TRBJ1-1	many	.	CASSDTDEAFF	TGTGCCAGCAGCGATACGGATGAAGCTTTCTTT
TRBV9	TRBJ2-3	many	.	CASSVARTDTQYF	TGTGCCAGCAGCGTAGCTCGGACAGATACGCAGTATTTT
TRBV7-8	TRBJ2-5	many	.	CASSLGISGSYQETQYF	TGTGCCAGCAGCTTAGGGATTAGCGGTTCCTACCAAGAGACCCAGTACTTC
TRBV15	TRBJ2-7	many	.	CATSREGTSQYEQYF	TGTGCCACCAGCAGAGAAGGGACATCCCAATACGAGCAGTACTTC
TRBV12-3/TRBV12-4	TRBJ1-6	once	.	CASPPRDGNSPLHF	TGTGCCAGCCCCCCCCGGGACGGAAATTCACCCCTCCACTTT
TRBV4-3	TRBJ2-3	.	TRBD2	CASSPRGLAGEDTQYF	TGCGCCAGCAGCCCCCGGGGACTAGCGGGGGAAGATACGCAGTATTTT
TRBV28	TRBJ2-5	many	TRBD1	CASLPWDRQETQYF	TGTGCCAGCCTTCCATGGGACAGACAAGAGACCCAGTACTTC
TRBV19	TRBJ1-5	many	TRBD1	CASSIGDRGPNQPQHF	TGTGCCAGTAGTATCGGGGACAGGGGGCCTAATCAGCCCCAGCATTTT
TRBV5-1	TRBJ2-2	many	.	CASTARGLANTGELFF	TGCGCCAGCACGGCGCGGGGGCTAGCGAACACCGGGGAGCTGTTTTTT
TRBV5-4	TRBJ2-1	few	TRBD2	CASSSGGGGFNEQFF	TGTGCCAGCAGCAGCGGTGGGGGGGGATTCAATGAGCAGTTCTTC
TRBV11-2	TRBJ2-5	many	TRBD1	CASRETGGAETQYF	TGTGCCAGCAGAGAGACAGGGGGCGCGGAGACCCAGTACTTC
TRBV24-1	TRBJ2-3	few	TRBD2	CATSGTSGGPTDTQYF	TGTGCCACCAGTGGAACTAGCGGGGGGCCCACAGATACGCAGTATTTT
TRBV9	TRBJ2-7	many	.	CASSVGGRTGLPYEQYF	TGTGCCAGCAGCGTAGGAGGGAGGACAGGACTACCCTACGAGCAGTACTTC
TRBV6-2/TRBV6-3	TRBJ1-1	.	.	CASRHRATEAFF	TGTGCCAGCAGGCACAGGGCCACTGAAGCTTTCTTT
TRBV28	TRBJ2-7	.	TRBD1	CASGSDRGTHEQYF	TGTGCCAGCGGGTCGGACAGGGGGACCCACGAGCAGTACTTC
TRBV5-8	TRBJ2-1	.	TRBD2	CASSASSGTYNEQFF	TGTGCCAGCAGCGCTTCTAGCGGGACCTACAATGAGCAGTTCTTC
TRBV3-1	TRBJ1-3	many	.	CASSHQTLSGNTIYF	TGTGCCAGCAGCCATCAGACACTCTCTGGAAACACCATATATTTT
TRBV7-9	TRBJ2-1	.	TRBD2	CASSALRGGGDEQFF	TGTGCCAGCAGCGCATTACGGGGGGGTGGCGATGAGCAGTTCTTC
TRBV4-1	TRBJ2-1	.	TRBD1	CASSQARTGMVGEQFF	TGCGCCAGCAGCCAGGCACGGACAGGGATGGTCGGTGAACAGTTCTTC
TRBV7-2	TRBJ1-5	.	.	CASSQAKDQPQHF	TGCGCCAGCAGCCAAGCCAAAGATCAGCCCCAGCATTTT
TRBV30	TRBJ1-2	.	TRBD1	CASETGGAYGYTF	TGTGCCTCGGAAACAGGGGGCGCCTATGGCTACACCTTC
TRBV7-3	TRBJ2-2	.	.	CASSLTGGGVNTGELFF	TGTGCCAGCAGCTTAACAGGGGGCGGGGTAAACACCGGGGAGCTGTTTTTT
TRBV3-1	TRBJ1-2	many	.	CASSQGVTGGYTF	TGTGCCAGCAGCCAAGGGGTTACTGGTGGCTACACCTTC
TRBV2	TRBJ2-7	many	.	CASRIGQTSYEQYF	TGTGCCAGCAGAATAGGACAGACCAGCTACGAGCAGTACTTC
TRBV28	TRBJ2-7	many	.	CASSSDRRGQVYEQYF	TGTGCCAGCAGCTCCGATAGGCGGGGGCAGGTCTACGAGCAGTACTTC
TRBV10-3	TRBJ2-1	many	TRBD2	CAISEYLSGGAFNEQFF	TGTGCCATCAGTGAGTATCTTAGCGGGGGGGCCTTCAATGAGCAGTTCTTC
TRBV7-2	TRBJ2-3	.	TRBD2	CASSLAVGLAGGQDTQYF	TGTGCCAGCAGCTTAGCGGTAGGACTAGCGGGGGGGCAAGATACGCAGTATTTT
TRBV27	TRBJ2-5	many	TRBD1	CASSPLTGWETQYF	TGTGCCAGCAGTCCGCTGACAGGGTGGGAGACCCAGTACTTC
TRBV28	TRBJ2-1	many	TRBD1	CASRIRQGPYNEQFF	TGTGCCAGCCGAATTCGACAGGGACCCTACAATGAGCAGTTCTTC
TRBV12-3/TRBV12-4	TRBJ2-2	many	TRBD1	CASSTPRQGPNTGELFF	TGTGCCAGCAGTACTCCTCGACAGGGCCCGAACACCGGGGAGCTGTTTTTT
TRBV7-2	TRBJ2-2	once	.	CASSPNRGLNTGELFF	TGTGCCAGCAGCCCTAATAGGGGACTCAACACCGGGGAGCTGTTTTTT
TRBV6-1	TRBJ2-5	many	.	CASSNQWRETQYF	TGTGCCAGCAGTAACCAGTGGAGAGAGACCCAGTACTTC
TRBV2	TRBJ2-6	.	.	CASSSPGVAGANVLTF	TGTGCCAGCAGTTCGCCCGGGGTGGCTGGGGCCAACGTCCTGACTTTC